A single sample is the source of the 27 T cell receptor beta chains below, sequenced in a study of vaccination effects on CD4 cells after COVID-19. This table comes from immunoSEQ multiplex PCR, and its TCRdb copy is limited to in-frame clones, with some not included. The repertoire has tens of thousands of clones, around 80% of them found once; the top ten carry about 5.4%. Isolation of CD4+ T cells took place after nine to ten days of culture. The person was diagnosed with PCR-confirmed SARS-CoV-2 infection between March and December 2020. Participants each got two BNT162b2 or mRNA-1273 vaccine doses. No cognate antigen is known for these TCRs. Material: CD4+ T cells from PBMCs cultured without peptide, obtained after COVID-19 vaccination. These receptors were collected from a human donor who had a prior SARS-CoV-2 infection.

This rearrangement joins TRBV5-1 to TRBJ2-7; TRBD1 matches 8 bases. CDR3 length: 17 residues. Germline CDR1 is SGHRS and CDR2 is YFSETQ. The J segment lost 2 bases and the V segment lost 4 bases, leaving 14 bases of the junction unmatched. The DNA of the CDR3 is TGCGCCAGCAGCCGATCCCCCGGACAGGGAACCCCCTACGAGCAGTACTTC. Its protein is CASSRSPGQGTPYEQYF.

This clone was seen once. The CDR3 DNA sequence: TGTGCCAGCAGCAGGGGGTACAGCTCCTACAATGAGCAGTTCTTC. Translation gives CASSRGYSSYNEQFF. The V gene is TRBV5-8, the J gene TRBJ2-1; TRBD1 is a possible D gene (6 bases). The CDR3 loop spans 15 amino acids. V was cut by 4 bases and J by 0 bases, with 11 bases left in between. Germline loops: CDR1 SGHTS, CDR2 YDEGEE.

This clone was seen once. The V gene is TRBV6-5, the J gene TRBJ2-1; TRBD1 aligns across 8 bases. CDR3 size: 14 residues. Germline assignment: CDR1 MNHEY and CDR2 SVGAGI. After removal of 0 bases from V and 10 bases from J, the junction contained 5 bases not matched to a gene. The CDR3 DNA is TGTGCCAGCAGTTACTCGGCAGGGGGCGGCGAGCAGTTCTTC. Translation gives CASSYSAGGGEQFF.

The J gene is TRBJ2-3, the V gene TRBV2, with 16 bases identical to TRBD2. Germline CDR1 SNHLY, CDR2 FYNNEI. Trimming at V came to 6 bases and at J to 0 bases, leaving 6 bases not matched to a gene. CDR3 size: 18 residues. The chain's CDR3 is CASRGTSGGAYSTDTQYF. CDR3 bases: TGTGCCAGCAGAGGGACTAGCGGGGGGGCATACAGCACAGATACGCAGTATTTT.

This chain joins TRBV2 and TRBJ2-2; D possibly uses TRBD1 or TRBD2 (5 bases each). Germline loops: CDR1 SNHLY, CDR2 FYNNEI. CDR3 size: 14 residues. V lost 8 bases and J 4 bases, leaving 14 bases between the germline ends. The CDR3, as DNA: TGTGCCAGCCAGAGGGGTACGGTCACCGGGGAGCTGTTTTTT. Residues: CASQRGTVTGELFF.

The gene calls are TRBV15 and TRBJ2-2; TRBD1 aligns across 8 bases. This CDR3 is built from 17 residues. The germline CDR1 and CDR2 sequences are LNHNV and YYDKDF (reference sequence). V was pared by 0 bases and J by 1 base, with 4 bases of the junction left unmatched. The CDR3 here is CATSRDLDRGNTGELFF. The DNA of the CDR3 is TGTGCCACCAGCAGAGATCTCGACAGGGGGAACACCGGGGAGCTGTTTTTT. The full variable domain, completed using reference TRBV15 and TRBJ2-2, is DAMVIQNPRYQVTQFGKPVTLSCSQTLNHNVMYWYQQKSSQAPKLLFHYYDKDFNNEADTPDNFQSRRPNTSFCFLDIRSPGLGDTAMYLCATSRDLDRGNTGELFFGEGSRLTVL.

This chain connects TRBV5-4 to TRBJ1-1; D is perhaps TRBD1 (5 bases). CDR3 length equals 14 residues. CDR1 is SGHNT, CDR2 YYREEE, per germline (reference sequence). V was pared by 1 base and J by 5 bases, with 12 bases between. The CDR3 nucleotides are TGTGCCAGCAGCTTGCCGGGGCTTAGGACTGAAGCTTTCTTT. Translated, it gives CASSLPGLRTEAFF.

This clone was seen once. The CDR3 protein is CASSLARRTRQETQYF. The CDR3 DNA follows: TGTGCCAGCAGCCTGGCCCGTCGTACTAGACAAGAGACCCAGTACTTC. The V gene is TRBV11-2, the J gene TRBJ2-5, with D perhaps matching TRBD2 (5 bases). This CDR3 is built from 16 residues. Germline CDR1 reads SGHAT; CDR2 reads FQNNGV. Trimming cost V 5 bases and J 2 bases, with 18 bases left between them. The whole variable domain, remainder taken from reference TRBV11-2 and TRBJ2-5, is EAGVAQSPRYKIIEKRQSVAFWCNPISGHATLYWYQQILGQGPKLLIQFQNNGVVDDSQLPKDRFSAERLKGVDSTLKIQPAKLEDSAVYLCASSLARRTRQETQYFGPGTRLLVL.

This rearrangement joins TRBV18 to TRBJ2-1; no firm D call. Germline V gives CDR1 KGHSH, CDR2 LQKENI. V was shortened by 1 base and J by 6 bases, with 13 bases between the two germline ends. This CDR3 contains 15 residues. CDR3 DNA: TGTGCCAGCTCACCACTCGAGGTTTCAAGCAATGAGCAGTTCTTC. Translating it yields CASSPLEVSSNEQFF.

The genes are TRBV19 and TRBJ2-1, with 10 bases matching TRBD2. The CDR3 is made up of 14 amino acids. CDR1 is LNHDA and CDR2 is SQIVND in the germline V gene (reference sequence). V shed 5 bases, J shed 9 bases, and the junction held 7 bases outside the gene matches. In DNA form, the CDR3 reads TGTGCCAGTAGTCAGCTAGCGGGAGCATTTGAGCAGTTCTTC. It yields the protein CASSQLAGAFEQFF.

The sample holds a few counts of this clone. The chain has TRBV6-5 and TRBJ2-3; D is ambiguous. Looked up from germline, CDR1 is MNHEY and CDR2 is SVGAGI. The CDR3 loop spans 15 amino acids. The germline V and J ends were trimmed by 0 bases and 2 bases, with 9 bases remaining between them. In nucleotides, the CDR3 is TGTGCCAGCAGTTACTCTAATCCGGCCACAGATACGCAGTATTTT. Its protein product is CASSYSNPATDTQYF.

The chain couples TRBV20-1 to TRBJ2-2, with D maybe TRBD1 (6 bases). This CDR3 region has 13 residues. The germline CDR1 and CDR2 sequences are DFQATT and SNEGSKA (reference sequence). The V gene lost 3 bases and the J gene lost 7 bases, with 12 bases spanning the gap. The CDR3 region is CSASGRGGGELFF. The CDR3 DNA reads as TGCAGTGCTAGTGGCAGGGGTGGCGGGGAGCTGTTTTTT.

The genes are TRBV5-1 and TRBJ1-6; D gene ambiguous. Trimming took off 0 bases at V and 2 bases at J, with 6 bases between the two ends. CDR1 and CDR2 from the germline V gene are SGHRS and YFSETQ. The CDR3 loop spans 15 amino acids. The CDR3 protein is CASSLDRPYNSPLHF. The CDR3, as DNA: TGCGCCAGCAGCTTGGACAGACCCTATAATTCACCCCTCCACTTT.

This clone showed up just a few times. The chain carries TRBV19 and TRBJ1-2; D not resolved. V gave up 7 bases and J gave up 4 bases, with 19 bases separating them. The CDR3 has 15 amino acids. Per germline, CDR1 LNHDA and CDR2 SQIVND (reference sequence). DNA for the CDR3: TGTGCCAGTAATACTGCAAGTTACCGGGGCTATGGCTACACCTTC. Amino acids: CASNTASYRGYGYTF.

The chain has TRBV7-3 and TRBJ1-1; 9 positions match TRBD1. The CDR3 consists of 17 residues. The V segment lost 5 bases and the J segment 4 bases; nucleotides outside the gene matches: 14. Germline CDR1 is SGHTA and CDR2 is FQGTGA. Here the CDR3 DNA reads TGTGCCAGCAGCGACCGGCCGAGACAGGGGGTTGGCACTGAAGCTTTCTTT. This translates into CASSDRPRQGVGTEAFF.

This clone was observed a handful of times. The CDR3 loop is CASSRLPQVLYNEQFF. DNA of the CDR3: TGTGCCAGCAGCCGCTTACCCCAGGTCCTGTACAATGAGCAGTTCTTC. The rearrangement joins TRBV7-2 to TRBJ2-1, with unresolved D. This CDR3 is built from 16 residues. In germline, CDR1 is SGHTA, CDR2 FQGNSA. Trimming removed 5 bases from V and 4 bases from J, with 18 bases in between.

This clone has just a few counts. The gene calls are TRBV11-3 and TRBJ2-7, with D possibly called TRBD1 or TRBD2 (5 bases each). The CDR3 runs to 14 residues. V was trimmed by 1 base and J by 2 bases, leaving 9 bases between them. Germline V gene data show CDR1 as SGHNT and CDR2 as YENEEA. CDR3 sequence (DNA): TGTGCCAGCAGCTTAGGGGGACCACCCTACGAGCAGTACTTC. The encoded protein is CASSLGGPPYEQYF. The entire variable domain, with the rest obtained from reference TRBV11-3 and TRBJ2-7, is as follows: EAGVVQSPRYKIIEKKQPVAFWCNPISGHNTLYWYLQNLGQGPELLIRYENEEAVDDSQLPKDRFSAERLKGVDSTLKIQPAELGDSAVYLCASSLGGPPYEQYFGPGTRLTVT.

This chain uses TRBV2 with TRBJ1-5; D uncertain. V was shortened by 6 bases and J by 5 bases, with 17 bases between the two germline ends. The germline V gene encodes CDR1 SNHLY and CDR2 FYNNEI. The CDR3 sequence is 15 residues long. Here the CDR3 DNA reads TGTGCCAGCAGCGGAGACGCGTGGGGAGATCAGCCCCAGCATTTT. This translates into CASSGDAWGDQPQHF.

The chain couples TRBV20-1 to TRBJ2-2; D possibly matches TRBD1 or TRBD2 (5 bases each). The germline gives CDR1 DFQATT, CDR2 SNEGSKA (reference sequence). V shed 3 bases and J shed 5 bases, with 28 bases lying between them. The CDR3 has 19 residues. The CDR3, as DNA: TGCAGTGCTAGTTGTTACACGACCGGGACCCGGAGATGGACCGGGGAGCTGTTTTTT. It codes for CSASCYTTGTRRWTGELFF.

The rearrangement uses TRBV10-2 and TRBJ2-5; D call uncertain. Trimming took 4 bases from V and 2 from J, leaving 5 bases between them. Looked up from germline, CDR1 is WSHSY and CDR2 is SAAADI. This CDR3 comprises 12 residues. Here the CDR3 reads CASSAQQETQYF. The CDR3 DNA follows: TGCGCCAGCAGTGCCCAGCAAGAGACCCAGTACTTC.

The chain links TRBV11-2 to TRBJ2-7; D is unclear. Trimming pared 0 bases from V and 2 bases from J, leaving 11 bases between. This CDR3 is built from 15 residues. The germline V gene has CDR1 SGHAT and CDR2 FQNNGV. The CDR3 DNA follows: TGTGCCAGCAGCTTAGATCTCTACCCAACCTACGAGCAGTACTTC. Translated: CASSLDLYPTYEQYF.

The chain combines TRBV6-5 with TRBJ2-2; a possible D gene is TRBD2 (5 bases). Trimming left V 3 bases short and J 6 bases short, with 17 bases between. The germline gives CDR1 MNHEY, CDR2 SVGAGI. CDR3 size: 16 residues. CDR3 sequence (DNA): TGTGCCAGCAGTTATGGGCCCCCCGCTAGCCCCGGGGAGCTGTTTTTT. It yields the protein CASSYGPPASPGELFF.

This chain connects TRBV7-8 to TRBJ1-3; D possibly corresponds to TRBD1 (5 bases). Trimming pared 3 bases from V and 0 bases from J, leaving 9 bases between. This CDR3 has 15 residues. The germline gives CDR1 SGHVS, CDR2 FQNEAQ. The CDR3, as DNA: TGTGCCAGCAGCTTGGCGGGGCCCTCTGGAAACACCATATATTTT. This translates into CASSLAGPSGNTIYF.

The chain links TRBV5-4 to TRBJ2-3, with D possibly being TRBD2 (6 bases). V shed 0 bases and J shed 1 base, with 6 bases lying between them. Germline-derived CDR1 and CDR2 are SGHNT and YYREEE (reference sequence). The CDR3 runs 14 residues. CDR3 amino acids: CASSLAGGTDTQYF. CDR3 in DNA: TGTGCCAGCAGCTTGGCGGGAGGCACAGATACGCAGTATTTT.

The genes are TRBV5-1 and TRBJ1-3, with a possible D match to TRBD1 (6 bases). This CDR3 region has 16 residues. The germline V and J ends were trimmed by 0 bases and 4 bases, with 14 bases remaining between them. Germline V gene data show CDR1 as SGHRS and CDR2 as YFSETQ. CDR3 loop: CASSLVGQRGGNTIYF. CDR3 DNA sequence: TGCGCCAGCAGCTTGGTTGGACAGCGCGGCGGAAACACCATATATTTT.

The CDR3 DNA reads as TGTGCCAGCAGTTTAAATCAGGGGCGCGTATACGAGCAGTACTTC. It is translated as CASSLNQGRVYEQYF. The chain is built from TRBV28 and TRBJ2-7; D is possibly TRBD1 (6 bases). This CDR3 is 15 amino acids long. Germline-derived CDR1 and CDR2 are MDHEN and SYDVKM. V dropped 2 bases and J dropped 4 bases, with 15 bases sitting between them.

The chain links TRBV7-3 to TRBJ2-3; the D is unclear. Trimming cost V 3 bases and J 10 bases, with 14 bases left between them. This CDR3 contains 13 residues. Looked up from germline, CDR1 is SGHTA and CDR2 is FQGTGA. The CDR3 reads CASSFSSASAQYF. The DNA of the CDR3 is TGTGCCAGCAGCTTCTCTTCGGCGAGCGCGCAGTATTTT. Supplemented by reference TRBV7-3 and TRBJ2-3, the full variable domain reads GAGVSQTPSNKVTEKGKYVELRCDPISGHTALYWYRQSLGQGPEFLIYFQGTGAADDSGLPNDRFFAVRPEGSVSTLKIQRTERGDSAVYLCASSFSSASAQYFGPGTRLTVL.